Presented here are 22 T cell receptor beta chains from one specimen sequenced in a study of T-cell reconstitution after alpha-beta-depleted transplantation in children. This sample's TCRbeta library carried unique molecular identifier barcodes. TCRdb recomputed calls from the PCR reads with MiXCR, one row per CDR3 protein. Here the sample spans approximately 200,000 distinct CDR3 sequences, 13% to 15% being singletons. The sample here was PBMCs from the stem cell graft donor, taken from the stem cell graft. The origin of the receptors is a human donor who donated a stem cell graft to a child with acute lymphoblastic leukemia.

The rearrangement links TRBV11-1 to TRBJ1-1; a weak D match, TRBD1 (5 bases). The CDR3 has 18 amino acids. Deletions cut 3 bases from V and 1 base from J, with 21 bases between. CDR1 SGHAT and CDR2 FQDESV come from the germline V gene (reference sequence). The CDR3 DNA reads TGTGCCAGCAGCTTGGGCCTCCGGGGGGGAGAGACGAACACTGAAGCTTTCTTT. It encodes CASSLGLRGGETNTEAFF.

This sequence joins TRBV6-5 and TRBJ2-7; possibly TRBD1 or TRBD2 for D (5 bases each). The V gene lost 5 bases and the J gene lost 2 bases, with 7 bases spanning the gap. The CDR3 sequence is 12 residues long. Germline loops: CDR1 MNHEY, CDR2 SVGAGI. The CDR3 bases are TGTGCCAGCAGTCAGGGAGCCTACGAGCAGTACTTC. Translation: CASSQGAYEQYF.

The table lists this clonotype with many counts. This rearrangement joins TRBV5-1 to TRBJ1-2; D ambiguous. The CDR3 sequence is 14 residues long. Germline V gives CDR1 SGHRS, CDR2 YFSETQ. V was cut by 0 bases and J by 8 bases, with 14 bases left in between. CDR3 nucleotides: TGCGCCAGCAGCTTGGAGAGGCAGGATACCGGCTACACCTTC. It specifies CASSLERQDTGYTF. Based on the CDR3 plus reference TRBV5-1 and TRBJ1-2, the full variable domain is KAGVTQTPRYLIKTRGQQVTLSCSPISGHRSVSWYQQTPGQGLQFLFEYFSETQRNKGNFPGRFSGRQFSNSRSEMNVSTLELGDSALYLCASSLERQDTGYTFGSGTRLTVV.

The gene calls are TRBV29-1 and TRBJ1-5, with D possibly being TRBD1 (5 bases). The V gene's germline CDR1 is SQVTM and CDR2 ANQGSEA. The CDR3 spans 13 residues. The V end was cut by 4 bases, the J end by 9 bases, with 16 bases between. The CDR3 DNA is TGCAGCGTTGGGGACCGGGAGGGAAGGCCCCAGCATTTT. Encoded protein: CSVGDREGRPQHF.

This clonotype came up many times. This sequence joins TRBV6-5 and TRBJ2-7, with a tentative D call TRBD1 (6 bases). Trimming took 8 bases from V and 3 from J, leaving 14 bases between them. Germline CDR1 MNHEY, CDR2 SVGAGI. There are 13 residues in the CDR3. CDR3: CASLAGVGYEQYF. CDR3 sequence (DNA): TGTGCCAGCCTGGCAGGGGTAGGCTACGAGCAGTACTTC.

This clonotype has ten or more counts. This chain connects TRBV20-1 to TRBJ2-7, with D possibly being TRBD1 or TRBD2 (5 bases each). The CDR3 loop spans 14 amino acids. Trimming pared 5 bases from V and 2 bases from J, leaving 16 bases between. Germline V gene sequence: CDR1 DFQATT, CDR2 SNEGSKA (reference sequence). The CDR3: CSALGLARPYEQYF. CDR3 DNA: TGCAGTGCTTTGGGGCTAGCCCGTCCCTACGAGCAGTACTTC.

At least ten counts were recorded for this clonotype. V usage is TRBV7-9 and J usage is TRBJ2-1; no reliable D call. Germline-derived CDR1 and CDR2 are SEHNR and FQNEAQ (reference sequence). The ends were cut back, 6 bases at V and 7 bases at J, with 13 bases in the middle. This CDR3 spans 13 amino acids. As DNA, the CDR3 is TGTGCCAGCAGGCCCAGACTCGGGAATGAGCAGTTCTTC. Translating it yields CASRPRLGNEQFF.

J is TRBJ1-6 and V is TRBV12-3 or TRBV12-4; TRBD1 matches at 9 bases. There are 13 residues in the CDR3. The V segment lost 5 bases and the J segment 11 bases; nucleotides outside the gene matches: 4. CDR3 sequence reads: CASSTGGDAPLHF. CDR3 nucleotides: TGTGCCAGCAGTACAGGGGGCGACGCACCCCTCCACTTT.

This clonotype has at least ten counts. As DNA, the CDR3 is TGTGCCAGCAGCTCCAGGGCCTCAATCGATGAGCAGTTCTTC. It yields the protein CASSSRASIDEQFF. The chain couples TRBV7-9 to TRBJ2-1; TRBD1 is a possible D gene (5 bases). This CDR3 region has 14 residues. Germline CDR1 and CDR2: SEHNR and FQNEAQ (reference sequence). V lost 4 bases and J 8 bases, leaving 15 bases between the germline ends.

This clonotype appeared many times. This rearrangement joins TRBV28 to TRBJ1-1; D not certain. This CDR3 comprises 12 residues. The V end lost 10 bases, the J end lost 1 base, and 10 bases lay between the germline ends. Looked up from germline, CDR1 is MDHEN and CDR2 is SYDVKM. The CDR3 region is CAIDQRNTEAFF. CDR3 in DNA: TGTGCCATCGACCAAAGGAACACTGAAGCTTTCTTT.

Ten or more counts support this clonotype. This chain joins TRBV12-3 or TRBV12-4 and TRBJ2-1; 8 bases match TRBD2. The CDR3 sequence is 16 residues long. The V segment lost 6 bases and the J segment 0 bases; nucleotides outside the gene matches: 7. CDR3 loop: CASRARLATSYNEQFF. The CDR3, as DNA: TGTGCCAGCAGAGCCAGACTAGCGACCTCCTACAATGAGCAGTTCTTC.

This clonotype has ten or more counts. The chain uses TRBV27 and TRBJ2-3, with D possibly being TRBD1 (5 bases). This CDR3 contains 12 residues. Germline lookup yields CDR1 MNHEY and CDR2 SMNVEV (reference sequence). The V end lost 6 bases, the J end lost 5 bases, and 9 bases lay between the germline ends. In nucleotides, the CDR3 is TGTGCCAGCAGCCGAAGGGGAGATACGCAGTATTTT. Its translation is CASSRRGDTQYF.

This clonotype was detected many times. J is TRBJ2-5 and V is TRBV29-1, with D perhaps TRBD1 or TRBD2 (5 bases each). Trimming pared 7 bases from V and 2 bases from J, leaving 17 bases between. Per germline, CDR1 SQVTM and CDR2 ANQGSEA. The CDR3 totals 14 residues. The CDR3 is CSGRWGSRQETQYF. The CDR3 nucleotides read TGCAGCGGAAGGTGGGGGTCCCGGCAAGAGACCCAGTACTTC. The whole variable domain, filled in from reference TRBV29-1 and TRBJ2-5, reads SAVISQKPSRDICQRGTSLTIQCQVDSQVTMMFWYRQQPGQSLTLIATANQGSEATYESGFVIDKFPISRPNLTFSTLTVSNMSPEDSSIYLCSGRWGSRQETQYFGPGTRLLVL.

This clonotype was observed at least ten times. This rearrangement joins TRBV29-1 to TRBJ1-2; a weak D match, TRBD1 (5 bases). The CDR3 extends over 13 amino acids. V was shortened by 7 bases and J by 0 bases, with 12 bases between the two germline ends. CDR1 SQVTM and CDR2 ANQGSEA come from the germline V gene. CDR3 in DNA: TGCAGCGCCCGGGGCGGCGCTAACTATGGCTACACCTTC. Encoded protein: CSARGGANYGYTF.

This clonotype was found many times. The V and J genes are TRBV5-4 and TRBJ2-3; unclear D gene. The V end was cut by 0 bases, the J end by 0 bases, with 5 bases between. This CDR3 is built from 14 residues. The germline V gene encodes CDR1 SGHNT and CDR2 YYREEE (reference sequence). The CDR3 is CASSLETSTDTQYF. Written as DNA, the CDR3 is TGTGCCAGCAGCTTGGAAACTAGCACAGATACGCAGTATTTT.

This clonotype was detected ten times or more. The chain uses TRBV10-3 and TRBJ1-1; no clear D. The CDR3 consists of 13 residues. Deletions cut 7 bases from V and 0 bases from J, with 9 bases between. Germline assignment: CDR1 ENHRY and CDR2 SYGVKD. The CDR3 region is CAIKGELNTEAFF. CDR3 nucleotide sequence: TGTGCCATCAAAGGTGAACTGAACACTGAAGCTTTCTTT.

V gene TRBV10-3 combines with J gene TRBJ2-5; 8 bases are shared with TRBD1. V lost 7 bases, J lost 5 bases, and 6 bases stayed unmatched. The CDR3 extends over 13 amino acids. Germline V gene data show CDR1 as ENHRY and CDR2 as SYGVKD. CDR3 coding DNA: TGTGCCATCAAGTCAGGGGGCGAGGAGACCCAGTACTTC. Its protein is CAIKSGGEETQYF.

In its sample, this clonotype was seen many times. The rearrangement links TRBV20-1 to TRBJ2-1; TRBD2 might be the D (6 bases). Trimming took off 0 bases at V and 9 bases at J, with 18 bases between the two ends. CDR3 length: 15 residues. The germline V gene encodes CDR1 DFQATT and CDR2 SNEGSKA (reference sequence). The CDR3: CSARDGSGAISEQFF. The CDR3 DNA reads TGCAGTGCTAGAGATGGGTCGGGAGCAATTTCTGAGCAGTTCTTC.

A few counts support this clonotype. The CDR3 reads CASSSYRQAANTGELFF. The DNA for the CDR3 is TGTGCCAGCAGCTCCTATAGACAGGCCGCGAACACCGGGGAGCTGTTTTTT. The V and J genes are TRBV11-2 and TRBJ2-2; TRBD1 is a possible D gene (6 bases). The germline V gene has CDR1 SGHAT and CDR2 FQNNGV. Between the trimmed V and J ends, which lost 4 bases and 0 bases, there was a span of 15 bases. The CDR3 extends over 17 amino acids.

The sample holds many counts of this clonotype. The CDR3 DNA reads as TGCGCCAGCAGCTTGACAGGGAGCAATCAGCCCCAGCATTTT. Translated, it gives CASSLTGSNQPQHF. The chain couples TRBV5-1 to TRBJ1-5; weak D call: TRBD1 (6 bases). The CDR3 spans 14 residues. Looked up from germline, CDR1 is SGHRS and CDR2 is YFSETQ. Deletions cut 1 base from V and 1 base from J, with 6 bases between.

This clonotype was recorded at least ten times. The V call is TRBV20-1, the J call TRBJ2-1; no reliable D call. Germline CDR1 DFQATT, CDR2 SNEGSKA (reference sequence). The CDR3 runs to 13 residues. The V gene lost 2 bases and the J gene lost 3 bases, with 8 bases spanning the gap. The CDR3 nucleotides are TGCAGTGCTAGATCGGAAGTCTACAATGAGCAGTTCTTC. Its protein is CSARSEVYNEQFF.

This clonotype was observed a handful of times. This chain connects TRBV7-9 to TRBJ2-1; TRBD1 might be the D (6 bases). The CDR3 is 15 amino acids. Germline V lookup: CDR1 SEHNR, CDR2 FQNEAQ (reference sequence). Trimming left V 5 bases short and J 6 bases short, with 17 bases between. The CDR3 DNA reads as TGTGCCAGCAGCCTCAACAGGGCAAAAGGCAATGAGCAGTTCTTC. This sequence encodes CASSLNRAKGNEQFF.